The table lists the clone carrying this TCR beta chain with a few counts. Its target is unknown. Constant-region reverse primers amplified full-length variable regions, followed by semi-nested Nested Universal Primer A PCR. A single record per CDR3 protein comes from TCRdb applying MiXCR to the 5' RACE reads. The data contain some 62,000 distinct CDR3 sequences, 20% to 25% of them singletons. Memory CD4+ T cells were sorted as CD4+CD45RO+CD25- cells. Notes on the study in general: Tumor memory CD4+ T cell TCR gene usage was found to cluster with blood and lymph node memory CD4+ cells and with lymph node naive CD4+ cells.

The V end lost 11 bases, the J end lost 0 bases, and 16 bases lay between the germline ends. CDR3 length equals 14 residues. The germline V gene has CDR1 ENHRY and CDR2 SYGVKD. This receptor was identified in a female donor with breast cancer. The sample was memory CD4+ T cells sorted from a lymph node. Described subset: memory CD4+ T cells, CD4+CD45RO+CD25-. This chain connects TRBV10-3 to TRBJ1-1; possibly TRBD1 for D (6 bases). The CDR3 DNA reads TGTGCCGTCCAACAGGGTGCCCTGAACACTGAAGCTTTCTTT. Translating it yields CAVQQGALNTEAFF.